Listed below are T cell receptor beta chains from one sample, sequenced in a study of blood T cell repertoires in COVID-19. Produced via immunoSEQ multiplex PCR; TCRdb's table is partial and in-frame only. The table has 150,000 or so clones, around 90% seen once; the top ten hold roughly 4%. The sample was PBMCs or T cells enriched from blood (not recorded which). All receptors derive from a woman aged 40 to 50 who had been exposed to COVID-19. The CDR3 runs from the conserved cysteine through the conserved F or W. The D gene is left open where the match is weak. Size is omitted from some rows. Given values are once, few, many or a class for expanded clones.

abundance	v_gene	d_gene	j_gene	CDR3aa	CDR3nt
-	TRBV7-3	TRBD2	TRBJ2-3	CASSLAARTSGTDTQYF	TGTGCCAGCAGCTTAGCCGCCCGGACTAGCGGCACAGATACGCAGTATTTT
-	TRBV27	-	TRBJ2-2	CASSSRTGRGTGELFF	TGTGCCAGCAGTTCACGGACAGGGAGGGGGACCGGGGAGCTGTTTTTT
-	TRBV28	TRBD2	TRBJ2-3	CVSSLYTSGIDTQYF	TGTGTCAGCAGTTTATATACTAGCGGGATTGATACGCAGTATTTT
-	TRBV7-2	TRBD1	TRBJ1-3	CASSLNSGGGNTIYF	TGTGCCAGCAGCCTGAATTCAGGGGGCGGAAACACCATATATTTT
once	TRBV5-1	TRBD1	TRBJ2-5	CASSTTGTGRSGTQYF	TGCGCCAGCAGCACTACCGGGACAGGGAGGTCGGGGACCCAGTACTTC
once	TRBV29-1	-	TRBJ1-1	CSVVRYVGIEAFF	TGCAGCGTCGTCCGATACGTGGGCATTGAAGCTTTCTTT
-	TRBV6-5	-	TRBJ1-5	CASSYSSGVNQPQHF	TGTGCCAGCAGTTACTCCTCGGGGGTTAATCAGCCCCAGCATTTT
-	TRBV4-1	-	TRBJ2-2	CASSQPGVRTGELFF	TGCGCCAGCAGCCAACCAGGGGTCCGCACCGGGGAGCTGTTTTTT
-	TRBV15	TRBD2	TRBJ2-1	CATSSLAGNEQFF	TGTGCCACCAGCAGCCTAGCGGGTAATGAGCAGTTCTTC
-	TRBV11-3	-	TRBJ1-5	CASSPPLSNQPQHF	TGTGCCAGCAGCCCCCCACTAAGCAATCAGCCCCAGCATTTT
once	TRBV13	-	TRBJ1-1	CASKRDLGTEAFF	TGTGCCAGCAAACGGGACTTGGGGACTGAAGCTTTCTTT
-	TRBV12-3/TRBV12-4	TRBD1	TRBJ1-2	CASSSRGNYGYTF	TGTGCCAGCAGTTCCAGGGGGAACTATGGCTACACCTTC
few	TRBV7-9	TRBD1	TRBJ2-7	CASIPSLRTGDNSYEQYF	TGTGCCAGCATTCCGAGCTTAAGGACAGGGGACAACTCCTACGAGCAGTACTTC
once	TRBV7-9	-	TRBJ1-5	CASSPPGSNQPQHF	TGTGCCAGCAGCCCCCCGGGGAGCAATCAGCCCCAGCATTTT
-	TRBV4-1	TRBD1	TRBJ2-3	CASSLLSGTGGTDTQYF	TGCGCCAGCAGCCTTTTATCCGGGACAGGGGGGACAGATACGCAGTATTTT
once	TRBV14	-	TRBJ2-3	CASSQLITDTQYF	TGTGCCAGCAGCCAACTAATCACAGATACGCAGTATTTT
-	TRBV4-1	-	TRBJ1-4	CASSQDRNSRNEKLFF	TGCGCCAGCAGCCAAGATAGGAACAGCCGGAATGAAAAACTGTTTTTT
-	TRBV11-3	-	TRBJ1-2	CASSKKAGNPNYGYTF	TGTGCCAGCAGCAAGAAGGCAGGGAATCCTAACTATGGCTACACCTTC
-	TRBV5-1	TRBD1	TRBJ1-1	CASSLARTGNTEAFF	TGCGCCAGCAGCTTAGCCCGGACAGGGAACACTGAAGCTTTCTTT
-	TRBV6-5	-	TRBJ1-1	CASSYGAMNTEAFF	TGTGCCAGCAGTTACGGGGCCATGAACACTGAAGCTTTCTTT
-	TRBV7-3	TRBD1	TRBJ2-2	CASSLRSDRASGELFF	TGTGCCAGCAGCTTACGTTCGGACAGGGCCTCCGGGGAGCTGTTTTTT
-	TRBV9	TRBD1	TRBJ1-6	CASSVTGTGDSPLHF	TGTGCCAGCAGCGTTACCGGGACAGGGGACTCACCCCTCCACTTT
-	TRBV5-1	-	TRBJ1-1	CASSPTGNTEAFF	TGCGCCAGCAGCCCGACAGGGAACACTGAAGCTTTCTTT
-	TRBV5-1	-	TRBJ2-3	CASSLKGVVDTQYF	TGCGCCAGCAGCTTGAAAGGGGTAGTAGATACGCAGTATTTT
few	TRBV29-1	TRBD1	TRBJ2-5	CSVGRQGSGETQYF	TGCAGCGTTGGGCGACAGGGGAGTGGGGAGACCCAGTACTTC
-	TRBV24-1	-	TRBJ2-1	CATSDFGLEQFF	TGTGCCACCAGTGATTTTGGGCTGGAGCAGTTCTTC
-	TRBV11-2	-	TRBJ2-7	CASSLPGMGEQYF	TGTGCCAGCAGCTTACCAGGAATGGGCGAGCAGTACTTC
-	TRBV5-5	TRBD1	TRBJ2-7	CASSSPGDRDEQYF	TGTGCCAGTTCTTCTCCCGGAGACAGGGACGAGCAGTACTTC
-	TRBV19	-	TRBJ1-3	CASSPGTSGNTIYF	TGTGCCAGTAGTCCAGGGACTTCTGGAAACACCATATATTTT
-	TRBV27	-	TRBJ1-6	CASSSAGGNSPLHF	TGTGCCAGCAGTTCGGCGGGGGGAAATTCACCCCTCCACTTT
-	TRBV19	TRBD2	TRBJ2-7	CASSSRLAGGPGQYF	TGTGCCAGTAGTAGCAGACTAGCGGGAGGGCCAGGGCAGTACTTC
once	TRBV28	-	TRBJ2-6	CASRYSSGANVLTF	TGTGCCAGCAGATACAGCTCTGGGGCCAACGTCCTGACTTTC
once	TRBV19	-	TRBJ2-2	CASLAPSNTGELFF	TGTGCCAGTCTAGCGCCATCGAACACCGGGGAGCTGTTTTTT
once	TRBV19	TRBD2	TRBJ2-7	CASSIAASGRIEQYF	TGTGCCAGTAGTATAGCGGCTAGCGGGAGGATAGAGCAGTACTTC
-	TRBV24-1	-	TRBJ1-3	CATSVVNSGNTIYF	TGTGCCACCAGTGTTGTTAATTCTGGAAACACCATATATTTT
-	TRBV5-1	-	TRBJ2-7	CASSLGLVRPYEQYF	TGCGCCAGCAGCTTGGGTCTAGTAAGGCCCTACGAGCAGTACTTC
-	TRBV19	-	TRBJ2-7	CASTTTGSSYEQYF	TGTGCCAGTACCACAACAGGGTCATCCTACGAGCAGTACTTC
once	TRBV4-1	-	TRBJ1-2	CASSQDAGRPNYGYTF	TGCGCCAGCAGCCAAGACGCCGGGAGACCTAACTATGGCTACACCTTC
-	TRBV13	TRBD1	TRBJ1-2	CASSLMNEAGGIGNTF	TGTGCCAGCAGCTTAATGAATGAGGCAGGGGGCATAGGTAACACCTTC
once	TRBV19	TRBD1	TRBJ1-1	CASSIDRETEAFF	TGTGCCAGTAGTATCGACAGGGAAACTGAAGCTTTCTTT
once	TRBV11-2	-	TRBJ2-3	CASSSDYGTDTQYF	TGTGCCAGCAGCTCGGACTATGGCACAGATACGCAGTATTTT
few	TRBV30	TRBD1	TRBJ1-5	CAWSAGTGALQPQHF	TGTGCCTGGAGTGCCGGGACAGGGGCTCTTCAGCCCCAGCATTTT
once	TRBV6-2/TRBV6-3	-	TRBJ2-1	CASSYWGDAYNEQFF	TGTGCCAGCAGTTACTGGGGGGATGCCTACAATGAGCAGTTCTTC
-	TRBV10-1	-	TRBJ2-1	CASSELWAGKQFF	TGCGCCAGCAGTGAACTCTGGGCCGGGAAACAGTTCTTC
once	TRBV9	TRBD2	TRBJ2-3	CASSVGAGGGTDTQYF	TGTGCCAGCAGCGTAGGAGCTGGGGGGGGCACAGATACGCAGTATTTT
-	TRBV7-9	-	TRBJ2-7	CASSIRKEQYF	TGTGCCAGCAGCATTAGAAAGGAGCAGTACTTC
-	TRBV28	TRBD1	TRBJ1-4	CASSRPGQGNEKLFF	TGTGCCAGCAGCCGGCCGGGACAGGGGAATGAAAAACTGTTTTTT